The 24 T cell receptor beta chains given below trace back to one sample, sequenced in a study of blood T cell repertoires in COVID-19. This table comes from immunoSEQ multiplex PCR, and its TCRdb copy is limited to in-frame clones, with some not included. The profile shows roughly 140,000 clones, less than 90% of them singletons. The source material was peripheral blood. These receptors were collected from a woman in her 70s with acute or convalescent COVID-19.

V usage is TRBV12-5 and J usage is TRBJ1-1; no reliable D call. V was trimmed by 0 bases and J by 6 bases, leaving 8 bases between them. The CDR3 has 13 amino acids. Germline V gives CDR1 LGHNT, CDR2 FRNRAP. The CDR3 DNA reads TGTGCTAGTGGTTTGGTGCGGGGATCTGAAGCTTTCTTT. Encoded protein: CASGLVRGSEAFF.

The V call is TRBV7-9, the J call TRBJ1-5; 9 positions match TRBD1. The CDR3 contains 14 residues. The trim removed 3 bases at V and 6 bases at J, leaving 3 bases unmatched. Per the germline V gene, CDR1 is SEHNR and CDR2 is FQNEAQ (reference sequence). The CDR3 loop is CASSFSTGGQPQHF. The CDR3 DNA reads TGTGCCAGCAGCTTTTCGACAGGGGGTCAGCCCCAGCATTTT.

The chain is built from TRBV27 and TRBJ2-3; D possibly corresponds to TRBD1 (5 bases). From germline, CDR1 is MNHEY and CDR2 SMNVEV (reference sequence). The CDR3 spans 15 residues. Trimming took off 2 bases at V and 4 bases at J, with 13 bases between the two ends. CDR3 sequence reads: CASSLTRAVPDTQYF. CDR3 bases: TGTGCCAGCAGTTTAACCAGGGCGGTCCCAGATACGCAGTATTTT.

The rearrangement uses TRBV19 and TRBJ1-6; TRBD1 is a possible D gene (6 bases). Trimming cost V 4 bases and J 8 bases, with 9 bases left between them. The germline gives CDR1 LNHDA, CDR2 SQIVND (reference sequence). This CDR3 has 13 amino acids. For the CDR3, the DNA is TGTGCCAGTAGTACCTACAGGGATTCACCCCTCCACTTT. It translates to CASSTYRDSPLHF.

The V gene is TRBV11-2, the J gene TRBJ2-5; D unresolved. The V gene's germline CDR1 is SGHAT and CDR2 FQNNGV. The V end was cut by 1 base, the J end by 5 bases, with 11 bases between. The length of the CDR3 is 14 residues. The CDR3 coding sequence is TGTGCCAGCAGCTTAGTATCCCCACGGGAGACCCAGTACTTC. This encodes CASSLVSPRETQYF.

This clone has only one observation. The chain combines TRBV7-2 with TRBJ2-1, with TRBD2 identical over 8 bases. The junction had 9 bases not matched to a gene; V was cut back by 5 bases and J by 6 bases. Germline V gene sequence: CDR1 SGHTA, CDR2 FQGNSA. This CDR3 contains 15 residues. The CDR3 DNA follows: TGTGCCAGCAGCCCCCAGGAAGCGGGGGCCAATGAGCAGTTCTTC. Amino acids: CASSPQEAGANEQFF.

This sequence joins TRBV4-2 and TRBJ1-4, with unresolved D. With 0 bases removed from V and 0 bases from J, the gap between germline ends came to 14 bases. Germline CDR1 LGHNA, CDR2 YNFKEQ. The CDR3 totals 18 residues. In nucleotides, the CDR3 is TGTGCCAGCAGCCAAGATTCTTGGGCAGCCGCAACTAATGAAAAACTGTTTTTT. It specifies CASSQDSWAAATNEKLFF.

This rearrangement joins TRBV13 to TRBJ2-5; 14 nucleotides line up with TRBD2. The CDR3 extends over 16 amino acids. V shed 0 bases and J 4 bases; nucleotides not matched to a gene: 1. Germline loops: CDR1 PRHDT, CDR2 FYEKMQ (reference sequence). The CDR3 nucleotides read TGTGCCAGCAGCTTAGGAGGACTAGCGGGGGGAGAGACCCAGTACTTC. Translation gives CASSLGGLAGGETQYF.

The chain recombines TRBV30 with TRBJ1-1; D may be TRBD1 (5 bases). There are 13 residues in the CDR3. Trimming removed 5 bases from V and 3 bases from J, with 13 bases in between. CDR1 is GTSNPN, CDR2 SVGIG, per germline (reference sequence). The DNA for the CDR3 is TGTGCCTGGGGTTGGAGGGGAGACACTGAAGCTTTCTTT. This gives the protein CAWGWRGDTEAFF.

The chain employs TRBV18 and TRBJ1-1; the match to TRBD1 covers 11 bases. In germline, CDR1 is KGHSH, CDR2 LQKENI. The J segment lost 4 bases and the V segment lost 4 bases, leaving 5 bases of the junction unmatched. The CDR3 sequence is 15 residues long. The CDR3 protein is CASSLGTGGLTEAFF. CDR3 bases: TGTGCCAGCTCACTTGGGACAGGGGGACTCACTGAAGCTTTCTTT. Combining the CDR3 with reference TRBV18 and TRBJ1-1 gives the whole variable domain NAGVMQNPRHLVRRRGQEARLRCSPMKGHSHVYWYRQLPEEGLKFMVYLQKENIIDESGMPKERFSAEFPKEGPSILRIQQVVRGDSAAYFCASSLGTGGLTEAFFGQGTRLTVV.

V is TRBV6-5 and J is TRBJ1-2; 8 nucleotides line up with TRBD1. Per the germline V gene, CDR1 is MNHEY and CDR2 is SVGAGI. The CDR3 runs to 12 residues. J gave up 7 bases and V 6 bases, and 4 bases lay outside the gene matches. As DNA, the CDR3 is TGTGCCAGCAGACCAGGGGGCTCTGGCTACACCTTC. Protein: CASRPGGSGYTF.

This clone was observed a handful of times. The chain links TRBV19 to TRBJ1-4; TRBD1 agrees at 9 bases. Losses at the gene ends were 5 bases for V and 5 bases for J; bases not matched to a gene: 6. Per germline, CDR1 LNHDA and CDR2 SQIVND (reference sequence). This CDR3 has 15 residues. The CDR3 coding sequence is TGTGCCAGTAGTCAGGACAGGGGAAAAAATGAAAAACTGTTTTTT. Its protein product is CASSQDRGKNEKLFF.

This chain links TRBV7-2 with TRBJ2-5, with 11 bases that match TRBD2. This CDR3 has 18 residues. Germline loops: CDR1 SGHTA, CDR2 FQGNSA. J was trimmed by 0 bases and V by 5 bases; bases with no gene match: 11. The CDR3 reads CASSLAPSGGPYQETQYF. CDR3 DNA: TGTGCCAGCAGCCTCGCCCCTAGCGGGGGGCCCTACCAAGAGACCCAGTACTTC. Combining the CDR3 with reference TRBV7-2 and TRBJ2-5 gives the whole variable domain GAGVSQSPSNKVTEKGKDVELRCDPISGHTALYWYRQSLGQGLEFLIYFQGNSAPDKSGLPSDRFSAERTGGSVSTLTIQRTQQEDSAVYLCASSLAPSGGPYQETQYFGPGTRLLVL.

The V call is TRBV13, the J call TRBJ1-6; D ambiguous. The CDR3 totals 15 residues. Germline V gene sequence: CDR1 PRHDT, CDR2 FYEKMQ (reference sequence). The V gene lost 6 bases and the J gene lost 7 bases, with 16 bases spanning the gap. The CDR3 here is CASRPDGLLNSPLHF. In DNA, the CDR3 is TGTGCCAGCAGACCAGACGGACTTCTCAATTCACCCCTCCACTTT.

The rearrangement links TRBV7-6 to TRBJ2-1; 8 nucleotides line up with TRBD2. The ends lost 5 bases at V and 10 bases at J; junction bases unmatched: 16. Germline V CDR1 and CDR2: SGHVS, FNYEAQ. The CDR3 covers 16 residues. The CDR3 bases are TGTGCCAGCAGCCCCGTCGCGAGCGGGGGTACGACGGAGCAGTTCTTC. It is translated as CASSPVASGGTTEQFF. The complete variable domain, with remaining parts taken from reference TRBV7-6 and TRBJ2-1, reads GAGVSQSPRYKVTKRGQDVALRCDPISGHVSLYWYRQALGQGPEFLTYFNYEAQQDKSGLPNDRFSAERPEGSISTLTIQRTEQRDSAMYRCASSPVASGGTTEQFFGPGTRLTVL.

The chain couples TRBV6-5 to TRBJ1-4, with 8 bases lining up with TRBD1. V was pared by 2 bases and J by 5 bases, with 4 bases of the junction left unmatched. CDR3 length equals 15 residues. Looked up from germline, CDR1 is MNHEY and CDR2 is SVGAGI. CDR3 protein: CASSYGGTGNEKLFF. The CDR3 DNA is TGTGCCAGCAGTTACGGGGGGACAGGCAATGAAAAACTGTTTTTT.

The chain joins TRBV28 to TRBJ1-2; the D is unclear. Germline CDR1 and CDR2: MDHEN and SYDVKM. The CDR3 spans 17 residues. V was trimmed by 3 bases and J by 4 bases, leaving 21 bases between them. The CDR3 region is CASSFIPFGPSGYGYTF. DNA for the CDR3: TGTGCCAGCAGTTTCATCCCGTTTGGGCCCAGCGGCTATGGCTACACCTTC.

The CDR3 sequence is CASSLVSSGGKETQYF. CDR3 coding DNA: TGTGCCAGCAGCTTAGTTTCTAGCGGGGGCAAAGAGACCCAGTACTTC. The chain recombines TRBV11-2 with TRBJ2-5; 10 bases match TRBD2. This CDR3 spans 16 amino acids. V dropped 1 base and J dropped 3; count of bases not matched to a gene: 5. Germline V gene data show CDR1 as SGHAT and CDR2 as FQNNGV.

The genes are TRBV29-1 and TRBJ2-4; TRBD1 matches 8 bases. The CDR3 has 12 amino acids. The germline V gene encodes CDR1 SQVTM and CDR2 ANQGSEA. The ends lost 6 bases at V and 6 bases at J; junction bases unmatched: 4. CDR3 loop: CSVGGQGNIQYF. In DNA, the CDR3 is TGCAGCGTCGGAGGACAGGGAAACATTCAGTACTTC.

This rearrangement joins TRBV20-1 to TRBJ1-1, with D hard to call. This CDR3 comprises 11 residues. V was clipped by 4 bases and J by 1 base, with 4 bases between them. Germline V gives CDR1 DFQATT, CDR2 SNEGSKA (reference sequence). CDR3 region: CSANRNTEAFF. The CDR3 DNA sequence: TGCAGTGCTAACAGGAACACTGAAGCTTTCTTT.

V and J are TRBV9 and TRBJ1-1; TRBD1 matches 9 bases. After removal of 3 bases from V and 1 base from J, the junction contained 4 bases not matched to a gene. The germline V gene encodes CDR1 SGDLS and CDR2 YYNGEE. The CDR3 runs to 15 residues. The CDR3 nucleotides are TGTGCCAGCAGCGAGGACAGGGGAGAGAACACTGAAGCTTTCTTT. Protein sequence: CASSEDRGENTEAFF.

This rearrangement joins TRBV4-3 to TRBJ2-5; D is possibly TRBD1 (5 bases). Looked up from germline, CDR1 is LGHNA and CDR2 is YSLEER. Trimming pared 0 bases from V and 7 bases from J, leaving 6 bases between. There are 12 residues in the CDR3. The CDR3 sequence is CASSQEGRTQYF. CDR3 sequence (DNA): TGCGCCAGCAGCCAAGAGGGGCGGACCCAGTACTTC.

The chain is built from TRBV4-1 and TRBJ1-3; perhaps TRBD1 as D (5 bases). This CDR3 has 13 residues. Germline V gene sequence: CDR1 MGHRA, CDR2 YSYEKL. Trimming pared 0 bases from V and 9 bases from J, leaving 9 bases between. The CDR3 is CASSQDGRATIYF. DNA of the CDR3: TGCGCCAGCAGCCAAGATGGCAGGGCCACCATATATTTT.

The CDR3 here is CASGRLGAGSSNQPQHF. The DNA for the CDR3 is TGTGCCAGCGGTCGGCTTGGGGCAGGGTCTAGCAATCAGCCCCAGCATTTT. V and J are TRBV6-6 and TRBJ1-5; D is possibly TRBD1 (5 bases). The CDR3 consists of 17 residues. The germline gives CDR1 MNHNY, CDR2 SVGAGI (reference sequence). The V gene lost 8 bases and the J gene lost 0 bases, with 20 bases spanning the gap.